One sample yielded the 25 T cell receptor beta chains listed below, sequenced in a study of T cell responses to AZD1222 COVID-19 vaccine. Libraries were prepared by immunoSEQ multiplex PCR; TCRdb keeps only in-frame clonotypes and omits some of them. The repertoire holds roughly 140,000 clones, with around 91% as singletons. The source was peripheral blood, collected 28 days after the second AZD1222 dose. These receptors all stem from an adult who received the AZD1222 COVID-19 vaccine.

The chain uses TRBV19 and TRBJ2-2; TRBD2 matches 9 bases. V trimming: 5 bases; J trimming: 5 bases; junction bases outside the gene matches: 6. CDR1 is LNHDA, CDR2 SQIVND, per germline (reference sequence). The CDR3 has 15 amino acids. The CDR3 loop is CASSLVAGVTGELFF. The CDR3 DNA reads TGTGCCAGTAGTCTAGTAGCGGGAGTTACCGGGGAGCTGTTTTTT.

V gene TRBV5-4 combines with J gene TRBJ1-2, with a possible D match to TRBD1 (5 bases). Trimming shortened V by 3 bases and J by 8 bases, and 14 bases separated the two germline ends. CDR3 size: 13 residues. CDR1 is SGHNT and CDR2 is YYREEE in the germline V gene (reference sequence). As DNA, the CDR3 is TGTGCCAGCAGCTCCGGGACTCTTGGGGGCTACACCTTC. Translating it yields CASSSGTLGGYTF.

The chain links TRBV3-1 (or the pseudogene TRBV3-2) to TRBJ2-2; tentatively, D is TRBD1 or TRBD2 (5 bases each). The CDR3 runs to 17 residues. Trimming cost V 1 base and J 4 bases, with 16 bases left between them. CDR1 and CDR2 (germline): LGHDT, YNNKEL (reference sequence). CDR3 coding DNA: TGTGCCAGCAGCCAAGGTCTGGGGGTAGTGGGCACCGGGGAGCTGTTTTTT. This encodes CASSQGLGVVGTGELFF.

The J gene is TRBJ1-1, the V gene TRBV12-3 or TRBV12-4; D gene uncertain. Trimming removed 2 bases at V and 10 bases at J, with 11 bases between. The CDR3 consists of 12 residues. This CDR3 is CASSLFGKLAFF. CDR3 coding DNA: TGTGCCAGCAGTTTATTCGGGAAGCTAGCTTTCTTT.

The chain uses TRBV6-4 and TRBJ2-1, with TRBD2 matching over 10 bases. With V trimmed by 4 bases and J by 0 bases, 3 bases remained unmatched. The CDR3 is 16 residues long. CDR1 and CDR2 (germline): MRHNA, SNTAGT. The CDR3 region is CASSVAGGTSYNEQFF. CDR3 sequence (DNA): TGTGCCAGCAGTGTAGCGGGAGGAACCTCCTACAATGAGCAGTTCTTC.

CDR3 sequence reads: CASSFEQPQHF. CDR3 nucleotide sequence: TGTGCCAGCAGTTTTGAACAGCCCCAGCATTTT. This chain connects TRBV28 to TRBJ1-5; D call uncertain. V dropped 3 bases and J dropped 7 bases, with 4 bases sitting between them. This CDR3 comprises 11 residues. Germline V gene data show CDR1 as MDHEN and CDR2 as SYDVKM.

V gene TRBV5-4 combines with J gene TRBJ1-2, with D possibly being TRBD1 (5 bases). The CDR3 spans 15 residues. V was clipped by 4 bases and J by 4 bases, with 17 bases between them. From germline, CDR1 is SGHNT and CDR2 YYREEE (reference sequence). The CDR3 sequence is CASSPPRGDFYGYTF. In DNA form, the CDR3 reads TGTGCCAGCAGCCCTCCACGGGGGGACTTCTATGGCTACACCTTC.

The chain uses TRBV5-6 and TRBJ2-2; D unresolved. This CDR3 has 12 residues. Germline assignment: CDR1 SGHDT and CDR2 YYEEEE. Trimming stripped 2 bases from V and 2 bases from J, with 1 base between. In nucleotides, the CDR3 is TGTGCCAGCAGCTTCAACACCGGGGAGCTGTTTTTT. It specifies CASSFNTGELFF.

Concerning this clone itself: This same CDR3 is encoded by further DNA sequences in the sample. The CDR3 sequence is CASSIGLTEAFF. The CDR3 DNA reads TGTGCCAGTAGTATTGGGCTCACTGAAGCTTTCTTT. J is TRBJ1-1 and V is TRBV19, with no clear D. The germline gives CDR1 LNHDA, CDR2 SQIVND (reference sequence). The CDR3 runs to 12 residues. Trimming removed 3 bases from V and 4 bases from J, with 6 bases in between.

The chain recombines TRBV19 with TRBJ2-7; the match to TRBD1 covers 7 bases. The CDR3 extends over 13 amino acids. Germline CDR1 and CDR2: LNHDA and SQIVND (reference sequence). Trimming removed 5 bases from V and 1 base from J; junction bases left unmatched: 2. The CDR3 protein is CASSPTGSYEQYF. The DNA of the CDR3 is TGTGCCAGTAGTCCGACAGGGTCCTACGAGCAGTACTTC.

V is TRBV24-1 and J is TRBJ2-3; D unclear. This CDR3 has 13 amino acids. V lost 4 bases, J lost 4 bases, and 8 bases lay in between. Germline V gene sequence: CDR1 KGHDR, CDR2 SFDVKD. The CDR3 sequence: CATSEARPDTQYF. The DNA for the CDR3 is TGTGCCACCAGTGAGGCCCGCCCAGATACGCAGTATTTT.

This rearrangement joins TRBV29-1 to TRBJ2-2, with 7 nucleotides matching TRBD2. The germline gives CDR1 SQVTM, CDR2 ANQGSEA. The CDR3 spans 14 residues. Losses at the gene ends were 8 bases for V and 2 bases for J; bases not matched to a gene: 8. The chain's CDR3 is CSTRSGTNTGELFF. CDR3 nucleotide sequence: TGCAGCACCAGAAGCGGGACTAACACCGGGGAGCTGTTTTTT.

The rearrangement joins TRBV4-1 to TRBJ1-1; no clear D. The V gene lost 4 bases and the J gene lost 4 bases, with 10 bases spanning the gap. The CDR3 runs 13 residues. Germline V gene data show CDR1 as MGHRA and CDR2 as YSYEKL. CDR3 nucleotides: TGCGCCAGCAGCCCCATAGGAGGCACTGAAGCTTTCTTT. As protein: CASSPIGGTEAFF.

This chain links TRBV6-1 with TRBJ1-4; D not certain. Germline V gives CDR1 MNHNS, CDR2 SASEGT. V gave up 1 base and J gave up 7 bases, with 13 bases separating them. The CDR3 is 15 amino acids. CDR3 in DNA: TGTGCCAGCAGTGAAGGAAACCTTCTGGGTGAAAAACTGTTTTTT. This gives the protein CASSEGNLLGEKLFF.

In nucleotides, the CDR3 is TGTGCCAGCAGCCCGTCCTTCGACGTGGGGACCTATGGCTACACCTTC. Translating it yields CASSPSFDVGTYGYTF. The V and J genes are TRBV7-2 and TRBJ1-2; D possibly corresponds to TRBD1 (5 bases). In germline, CDR1 is SGHTA, CDR2 FQGNSA. The CDR3 runs 16 residues. Trimming shortened V by 5 bases and J by 4 bases, and 20 bases separated the two germline ends.

This chain connects TRBV4-3 to TRBJ2-6; D gene uncertain. CDR1 and CDR2 from the germline V gene are LGHNA and YSLEER. V lost 4 bases to trimming and J lost 0 bases, with 22 bases between them. CDR3 length equals 20 residues. Written as DNA, the CDR3 is TGCGCCAGCAGCCGGAGTGCTCGGGCAGCGAGGAGCTCTGGGGCCAACGTCCTGACTTTC. Translation gives CASSRSARAARSSGANVLTF.

V and J are TRBV3-1 (or the pseudogene TRBV3-2) and TRBJ2-7; no reliable D call. The germline CDR1 and CDR2 sequences are LGHDT and YNNKEL (reference sequence). CDR3 size: 14 residues. V was trimmed by 0 bases and J by 5 bases, leaving 11 bases between them. The CDR3 spells CASSQDGAWDEQYF. The CDR3 DNA reads TGTGCCAGCAGCCAAGATGGTGCTTGGGACGAGCAGTACTTC.

This sequence joins TRBV6-5 and TRBJ1-1; D may be TRBD1 (5 bases). This CDR3 spans 13 amino acids. Germline V gives CDR1 MNHEY, CDR2 SVGAGI. V lost 6 bases to trimming and J lost 3 bases, with 11 bases between them. The CDR3 protein is CASRHRDHTEAFF. The CDR3 nucleotides are TGTGCCAGCAGACACCGGGACCACACTGAAGCTTTCTTT.

The J gene is TRBJ2-2, the V gene TRBV7-9; 8 bases are a match to TRBD2. Germline V gene lookup returns CDR1 SEHNR and CDR2 FQNEAQ (reference sequence). V dropped 5 bases and J dropped 4; count of bases not matched to a gene: 9. The CDR3 spans 16 residues. This chain's CDR3 is CASSPMALAGTGELFF. The CDR3 coding sequence is TGTGCCAGCAGCCCCATGGCCCTAGCGGGCACCGGGGAGCTGTTTTTT.

The gene calls are TRBV6-5 and TRBJ2-5; no clear D gene. With 0 bases removed from V and 2 bases from J, the gap between germline ends came to 10 bases. The CDR3 loop spans 15 amino acids. The germline CDR1 and CDR2 sequences are MNHEY and SVGAGI. For the CDR3, the DNA is TGTGCCAGCAGTTACTCGATGCTGCTTCAAGAGACCCAGTACTTC. Translated: CASSYSMLLQETQYF.

The J gene is TRBJ1-3, the V gene TRBV18; D is ambiguous. The V end was cut by 0 bases, the J end by 0 bases, with 12 bases between. The germline V gene encodes CDR1 KGHSH and CDR2 LQKENI. The CDR3 sequence is 17 residues long. The DNA for the CDR3 is TGTGCCAGCTCACCACCGATCGGACGTATCTCTGGAAACACCATATATTTT. Encoded protein: CASSPPIGRISGNTIYF. Together with reference TRBV18 and TRBJ1-3, the CDR3 gives the full variable domain: NAGVMQNPRHLVRRRGQEARLRCSPMKGHSHVYWYRQLPEEGLKFMVYLQKENIIDESGMPKERFSAEFPKEGPSILRIQQVVRGDSAAYFCASSPPIGRISGNTIYFGEGSWLTVV.

This chain connects TRBV6-5 to TRBJ1-3; D not certain. The CDR3 contains 15 residues. V was cut by 6 bases and J by 0 bases, with 12 bases left in between. Per germline, CDR1 MNHEY and CDR2 SVGAGI. The DNA for the CDR3 is TGTGCCAGCAGGAAGGGAGCGGGCTCTGGAAACACCATATATTTT. It is translated as CASRKGAGSGNTIYF.

This rearrangement joins TRBV3-1 (or the pseudogene TRBV3-2) to TRBJ1-5, with a tentative D call TRBD1 (6 bases). V lost 3 bases, J lost 4 bases, and 16 bases lay in between. This CDR3 has 16 amino acids. Germline CDR1 is LGHDT and CDR2 is YNNKEL (reference sequence). Here the CDR3 reads CASSHLDRQVNQPQHF. CDR3 DNA sequence: TGTGCCAGCAGCCATCTAGACAGGCAAGTTAATCAGCCCCAGCATTTT.

The chain recombines TRBV12-1 with TRBJ2-7; TRBD1 is the table's D call, not checked against the DNA. TRBV12-1 is a pseudogene segment. This CDR3 spans 13 amino acids. The CDR3: CASSCDRHYEQYV. CDR3 in DNA: TGTGCCAGCAGCTGCGACAGGCACTACGAGCAGTACGTC.

The J gene is TRBJ2-7, the V gene TRBV6-2 or TRBV6-3; D gene ambiguous. The CDR3 is 12 residues long. V was clipped by 4 bases and J by 3 bases, with 7 bases between them. The germline CDR1 and CDR2 sequences are MNHEY and SVGEGT. CDR3 coding DNA: TGTGCCAGCAGTTCGACACTCTACGAGCAGTACGTC. This codes for CASSSTLYEQYV.